The clone carrying this T cell receptor (beta chain) showed up many times. Its antigen remains unknown. Template material for amplifying TCR beta CDR3 regions consisted of RNA transcripts. Researchers ran a first-round RT-PCR on the TCR CDR3 using the HTBI primer set. TCRdb re-analysed the multiplex PCR reads in MiXCR, keeping a single row per CDR3 protein. This sample has about 290,000 distinct CDR3 sequences; less than 15% occur once, and the top ten carry around 7.9%. These data belong to a study of T cells in Graves' hyperthyroidism and ophthalmopathy. Study results and limitations: Stable hyperthyroidism was separated from ophthalmopathy by a model based on 13 V-J features. Among clonotypes expanded in thyroid above 0.001, most were also found in blood.

The CDR3 totals 14 residues. V lost 6 bases and J 4 bases, leaving 19 bases between the germline ends. Germline V gene data show CDR1 as DFQATT and CDR2 as SNEGSKA (reference sequence). PBMCs were collected from a 10 ml volume of fresh peripheral blood. V and J are TRBV20-1 and TRBJ2-7, with D possibly TRBD1 on 5 matching bases. Sequenced: blood. The receptor's source is a woman aged 25-40 years with Graves' hyperthyroidism that later progressed to Graves' ophthalmopathy. CDR3 residues: CSAQETRARYEQYF. The CDR3 DNA is TGCAGTGCCCAAGAGACCAGGGCTAGATACGAGCAGTACTTC.